One and the same sample provided the 18 T cell receptor beta chains below, sequenced in a study of identical twins. Via MiXCR, TCRdb re-called the 5' RACE reads, giving one row per CDR3 protein. This table holds about 100,000 distinct CDR3 sequences, under 6.5% found once. The sequenced sample consisted of memory T cells sorted from blood. The receptor source for this set is a woman aged 45 to 65 in good health.

J is TRBJ2-3 and V is TRBV19; TRBD2 aligns across 11 bases. The CDR3 runs 16 residues. Germline V gives CDR1 LNHDA, CDR2 SQIVND (reference sequence). V was clipped by 2 bases and J by 5 bases; unmatched bases: 6. CDR3 region: CASSISSGLAGDTQYF. CDR3 in DNA: TGTGCCAGTAGTATATCGTCTGGACTAGCGGGAGATACGCAGTATTTT.

The rearrangement uses TRBV10-3 and TRBJ2-2; TRBD1 matches at 8 bases. With 2 bases clipped from V and 4 bases from J, the junction kept 0 bases outside the gene matches. The CDR3 loop spans 14 amino acids. Germline V gives CDR1 ENHRY, CDR2 SYGVKD. The CDR3 DNA reads as TGTGCCATCAGTGAGGGACAGGGCACCGGGGAGCTGTTTTTT. Translated: CAISEGQGTGELFF.

This clonotype turned up a few times. The chain carries TRBV11-2 and TRBJ2-1; the D is unclear. Germline values: CDR1 SGHAT, CDR2 FQNNGV. V was cut by 4 bases and J by 0 bases, with 10 bases left in between. There are 15 residues in the CDR3. CDR3 sequence (DNA): TGTGCCAGCAGCTCCTTAGGTACCTCCTACAATGAGCAGTTCTTC. Translated: CASSSLGTSYNEQFF.

The V and J genes are TRBV7-9 and TRBJ2-1; 8 bases map to TRBD1. CDR1 SEHNR and CDR2 FQNEAQ come from the germline V gene (reference sequence). J was trimmed by 9 bases and V by 5 bases; bases with no gene match: 12. The CDR3 runs 15 residues. The CDR3 DNA reads TGTGCCAGCAGCCCCCGGGACAGGACCCACGCTGAGCAGTTCTTC. Its protein product is CASSPRDRTHAEQFF.

In its sample, this clonotype was seen many times. The chain combines TRBV29-1 with TRBJ1-1; possible D gene TRBD1, 5 bases. V lost 8 bases and J lost 1, with 14 bases in between. CDR1 is SQVTM, CDR2 ANQGSEA, per germline. CDR3 length: 13 residues. CDR3 region: CSSSGAGNTEAFF. The CDR3 nucleotides read TGCAGCTCCTCTGGGGCGGGGAACACTGAAGCTTTCTTT.

This clonotype was seen more than once but under ten times. The chain combines TRBV4-1 with TRBJ1-6; 7 bases match TRBD1. The CDR3 is made up of 16 amino acids. The V gene end was trimmed by 1 base and the J gene end by 8 bases; junction bases not matched to a gene: 8. CDR1 is MGHRA and CDR2 is YSYEKL in the germline V gene. This CDR3 reads CASSQAWDSGDSPLHF. The CDR3 nucleotides are TGCGCCAGCAGCCAAGCCTGGGACAGCGGGGATTCACCCCTCCACTTT.

This clonotype was picked up many times. The chain joins TRBV9 to TRBJ2-3; D is perhaps TRBD1 (6 bases). Trimming pared 1 base from V and 1 base from J, leaving 13 bases between. Germline V gene data show CDR1 as SGDLS and CDR2 as YYNGEE. This CDR3 has 16 amino acids. The CDR3 sequence is CASSVRTGQGTDTQYF. CDR3 nucleotides: TGTGCCAGCAGCGTACGAACAGGGCAGGGCACAGATACGCAGTATTTT.

Worth noting for this clonotype: It is likely a read error, because the conserved phenylalanine at the end of the CDR3 is missing. This chain uses TRBV7-6 with TRBJ2-5; D is unclear. The CDR3 runs to 14 residues. The V gene's germline CDR1 is SGHVS and CDR2 FNYEAQ. Trimming left V 0 bases short and J 5 bases short, with 10 bases between. The CDR3 region has the DNA TGTGCCAGCAGCTTAGCGCCTGGCGCGGAGACCCAGTACTCC. Amino acids: CASSLAPGAETQYS.

This clonotype has a count of ten or more. This sequence joins TRBV18 and TRBJ2-3; 10 bases map to TRBD2. The CDR3 is 15 residues long. The germline gives CDR1 KGHSH, CDR2 LQKENI. After removal of 0 bases from V and 6 bases from J, the junction contained 3 bases not matched to a gene. CDR3 amino acids: CASSPPRLAGDTQYF. CDR3 in DNA: TGTGCCAGCTCACCACCCCGACTAGCGGGTGATACGCAGTATTTT. Drawing the rest from reference TRBV18 and TRBJ2-3, the complete variable domain is NAGVMQNPRHLVRRRGQEARLRCSPMKGHSHVYWYRQLPEEGLKFMVYLQKENIIDESGMPKERFSAEFPKEGPSILRIQQVVRGDSAAYFCASSPPRLAGDTQYFGPGTRLTVL.

This clonotype was recorded a few times. The chain combines TRBV5-1 with TRBJ2-3; D remains ambiguous. V lost 1 base and J lost 5, with 11 bases in between. Germline V gene lookup returns CDR1 SGHRS and CDR2 YFSETQ. The CDR3 has 14 residues. Written as DNA, the CDR3 is TGCGCCAGCAGCTTGTATCAGCCTGAAGATACGCAGTATTTT. It translates to CASSLYQPEDTQYF.

This clonotype has ten or more counts. This rearrangement joins TRBV7-2 to TRBJ2-7, with D possibly TRBD1 on 6 matching bases. V lost 1 base and J lost 4, with 11 bases in between. This CDR3 comprises 14 residues. Germline lookup yields CDR1 SGHTA and CDR2 FQGNSA. CDR3 sequence (DNA): TGTGCCAGCAGCTTAGAGTTCAGGGGTTACGAGCAGTACTTC. It specifies CASSLEFRGYEQYF.

This clonotype appeared many times. The rearrangement joins TRBV11-3 to TRBJ1-1, with 9 positions matching TRBD1. There are 14 residues in the CDR3. Germline V lookup: CDR1 SGHNT, CDR2 YENEEA. Trimming at V came to 5 bases and at J to 7 bases, leaving 8 bases not matched to a gene. CDR3 sequence (DNA): TGTGCCAGCAGCCCTGCGGGGACAGGGAATGAAGCTTTCTTT. Encoded protein: CASSPAGTGNEAFF. The entire variable domain, with the rest obtained from reference TRBV11-3 and TRBJ1-1, is as follows: EAGVVQSPRYKIIEKKQPVAFWCNPISGHNTLYWYLQNLGQGPELLIRYENEEAVDDSQLPKDRFSAERLKGVDSTLKIQPAELGDSAVYLCASSPAGTGNEAFFGQGTRLTVV.

This clonotype was counted many times. V usage is TRBV6-1 and J usage is TRBJ2-1; 10 bases agree with TRBD2. CDR3 length equals 18 residues. The germline CDR1 and CDR2 sequences are MNHNS and SASEGT. Unmatched junction bases numbered 13, after V lost 1 base and J lost 7 bases. CDR3 DNA sequence: TGTGCCAGCAGTGAAGGAAGGCTAGCGGGAGTTCATCGGAATGAGCAGTTCTTC. It codes for CASSEGRLAGVHRNEQFF.

This clonotype was recorded at least ten times. The V call is TRBV12-3 or TRBV12-4, the J call TRBJ1-5; D is undetermined. Trimming left V 7 bases short and J 4 bases short, with 14 bases between. The CDR3 is made up of 14 amino acids. CDR3 in amino acids: CASTPISYNQPQHF. In DNA, the CDR3 is TGTGCCAGCACCCCGATCTCCTATAATCAGCCCCAGCATTTT.

This clonotype was seen repeatedly, ten times or more. V usage is TRBV7-8 and J usage is TRBJ2-3, with 12 bases lining up with TRBD2. The CDR3 is 17 residues long. The V gene end was trimmed by 4 bases and the J gene end by 1 base; junction bases not matched to a gene: 6. Per germline, CDR1 SGHVS and CDR2 FQNEAQ. The CDR3 DNA reads as TGTGCCAGCAGCTCGAGACGACTAGCGGGAGGCACAGATACGCAGTATTTT. This codes for CASSSRRLAGGTDTQYF.

This clonotype has ten or more counts. This chain connects TRBV5-1 to TRBJ2-7, with D perhaps matching TRBD1 (6 bases). Germline CDR1 reads SGHRS; CDR2 reads YFSETQ. V was cut by 3 bases and J by 2 bases, with 12 bases left in between. The CDR3 totals 14 residues. CDR3 sequence: CASSWGQGTYEQYF. The CDR3 DNA sequence: TGCGCCAGCAGCTGGGGGCAGGGAACCTACGAGCAGTACTTC.

This clonotype was observed a handful of times. The chain is built from TRBV7-6 and TRBJ2-1; possibly TRBD1 for D (5 bases). Germline V gene lookup returns CDR1 SGHVS and CDR2 FNYEAQ. This CDR3 is 11 amino acids long. Trimming removed 4 bases at V and 8 bases at J, with 6 bases between. Here the CDR3 DNA reads TGTGCCAGCAGCTCAGGGCATGAGCAGTTCTTC. Translating gives CASSSGHEQFF.

This clonotype has at least ten counts. The V gene is TRBV7-8, the J gene TRBJ2-2, with TRBD2 matching 11 bases. The germline gives CDR1 SGHVS, CDR2 FQNEAQ. V lost 5 bases to trimming and J lost 0 bases; unmatched junction nucleotides: 5. CDR3 length equals 17 residues. The CDR3 region has the DNA TGTGCCAGCAGCGGGCTAGCGGGAGGTACGAACACCGGGGAGCTGTTTTTT. Amino acids: CASSGLAGGTNTGELFF.